These 5 T cell receptor beta chains were sequenced from one sample in a study of cytomegalovirus exposure and HLA in healthy donors. PCR involved 60 Vbeta and 13 Jbeta primers. Profiling relied on immunoSEQ multiplex PCR, and the TCRdb table lists in-frame clones only, not all of them. The sample shows 130,000 or so clones, approximately 84% of them seen only once. The source material was PBMCs. The receptors stem from a woman aged 18-35 years in good health and CMV-seronegative.

On this clone itself: At one end, the junction sequence differs from germline, possibly due to a read error. This chain joins TRBV7-9 and TRBJ2-5, with D perhaps TRBD2 (6 bases). The germline V gene encodes CDR1 SEHNR and CDR2 FQNEAQ (reference sequence). This CDR3 region has 12 residues. CDR3 sequence: CSSSPGGETQYF. CDR3 DNA sequence: TGTTCCAGCAGCCCTGGGGGGGAGACCCAGTACTTC.

In this sample, this clone turned up once. The genes are TRBV5-1 and TRBJ2-3; D ambiguous. CDR3 length: 11 residues. CDR1 and CDR2 (germline): SGHRS, YFSETQ. V was trimmed by 4 bases and J by 3 bases, leaving 3 bases between them. The CDR3 region has the DNA TGCGCCAGCAGCGTAACAGATACGCAGTATTTT. Residues: CASSVTDTQYF.

The chain links TRBV6-6 to TRBJ2-5; no definite D call. The CDR3 runs 11 residues. Per germline, CDR1 MNHNY and CDR2 SVGAGI (reference sequence). V was pared by 6 bases and J by 2 bases, with 4 bases between. This chain's CDR3 is CASSIQETQYF. DNA of the CDR3: TGTGCCAGCAGCATTCAAGAGACCCAGTACTTC.

The V gene is TRBV5-1, the J gene TRBJ1-2; tentatively, D is TRBD1 (5 bases). The germline V and J ends were trimmed by 3 bases and 4 bases, with 28 bases remaining between them. Germline V gene lookup returns CDR1 SGHRS and CDR2 YFSETQ. The CDR3 is 19 amino acids. This CDR3 reads CASSSFVAGVTLFSYGYTF. CDR3 nucleotides: TGCGCCAGCAGCTCCTTTGTGGCGGGGGTCACCCTCTTCTCCTATGGCTACACCTTC.

The V call is TRBV30, the J call TRBJ2-1, with 14 positions matching TRBD2. This CDR3 is built from 17 residues. CDR1 and CDR2 (germline): GTSNPN, SVGIG (reference sequence). V dropped 5 bases and J dropped 6; count of bases not matched to a gene: 12. CDR3 sequence (DNA): TGTGCCTGGGGGAACGGGACTAGCGGGAGATTGGTCAATGAGCAGTTCTTC. Its protein is CAWGNGTSGRLVNEQFF.